The clone carrying this TCR beta chain was counted between two and nine times. Its antigen is currently unknown. The data were obtained in a study of identical twins. The study's findings and limits: For out-of-frame beta sequences, excess twin sharing was weaker.

Donors uniformly comprised healthy Caucasians. A single record per CDR3 protein comes from TCRdb applying MiXCR to the 5' RACE reads. Of roughly 750,000 distinct CDR3 sequences listed, less than 25% are singletons. The V gene's germline CDR1 is SGHAT and CDR2 FQNNGV. The CDR3 sequence is 15 residues long. V lost 3 bases to trimming and J lost 5 bases; unmatched junction nucleotides: 7. The same data also contributed to another study, on T cells expressing NK-cell markers. This second report adds: Several experiments employed an anti-gamma-delta TCR antibody to confine sorting to alpha-beta TCR T cells. A handful of donors likewise had their CD3+CD56-NKG2C+ fraction led by these clonotypes.

The clonotype originates from a woman aged 18-29 years in good health. The specimen was PBMCs. The gene calls are TRBV11-2 and TRBJ2-1, with 7 nucleotides matching TRBD1. This CDR3 is CASSFLEGANNEQFF. The CDR3 region has the DNA TGTGCCAGCAGCTTCTTAGAGGGGGCTAACAATGAGCAGTTCTTC.